This T cell receptor beta chain is from a study of neurological immune-mediated disorders. General study results and limits: Expanded clones shared no identical CDR3 amino acid sequences across subjects, which suggested private TCR-beta repertoires in all groups.

The sample holds many counts of this clonotype. Its antigen is still unknown. With 10-nucleotide random UMIs, 5'RACE was used to make the cDNA. TCRdb reprocessed the 5' RACE reads with MiXCR, giving one entry per CDR3 protein. The table records 65,000 to 70,000 distinct CDR3 sequences, around 3.9% of them present only once. CDR1 and CDR2 (germline): MNHEY, SVGAGI. Trimming at V came to 4 bases and at J to 10 bases, leaving 13 bases not matched to a gene. This CDR3 region has 16 residues. The TCR originated in a man aged 30-40 years with multiple sclerosis. Sequenced input: PBMCs. The J gene is TRBJ2-2, the V gene TRBV6-5; 9 bases line up with TRBD2. The CDR3 is CASSSEGAGGPVELFF. In DNA, the CDR3 is TGTGCCAGCAGTTCCGAGGGGGCGGGGGGGCCGGTGGAGCTGTTTTTT.